This is a list of T cell receptor beta chains from one sample in a study of cytomegalovirus exposure and HLA in healthy donors. Clones were sequenced by immunoSEQ multiplex PCR, and TCRdb holds only the in-frame ones, with some missing. The table lists around 150,000 clones. Sequencing was performed on PBMCs. The origin of the receptors is a man in his forties or fifties in good health and CMV-seronegative. Each CDR3 is given with its conserved first and last residue. D genes are given only for firm matches.

V gene	J gene	D gene	CDR3 length	CDR3 DNA	CDR3 protein
TRBV6-1	TRBJ2-2	TRBD1	13	TGTGCCAGCGACAGGGGTAACACCGGGGAGCTGTTTTTT	CASDRGNTGELFF
TRBV7-2	TRBJ1-1	TRBD1	14	TGTGCCAGCAGCCCGAGGACAGGGAACACTGAAGCTTTCTTT	CASSPRTGNTEAFF
TRBV18	TRBJ1-1	TRBD1	15	TGTGCCAGCTCACCACAAGGAGCAGGGGGGACGGAAGCTTTCTTT	CASSPQGAGGTEAFF
TRBV7-3	TRBJ2-2	-	14	TGTGCCACCAGATGGCTAGTCAACTCCGGGGAGCTGTTTTTT	CATRWLVNSGELFF
TRBV7-9	TRBJ2-3	-	14	TGTGCCAGCAGCCCGAGCGGGAGCACAGATACGCAGTATTTT	CASSPSGSTDTQYF
TRBV6-1	TRBJ2-7	TRBD1	15	TGTGCCAGCAGTGAAGAGGTGACAGGGCCCTACGAGCAGTACTTC	CASSEEVTGPYEQYF
TRBV7-3	TRBJ1-1	-	14	TGTGCCAGCAGCTTATTGGCGGGGAACACTGAAGCTTTCTTT	CASSLLAGNTEAFF
TRBV27	TRBJ1-1	-	11	TGTGCCAGCGGCGGCAGGGGAGAAGCTTTCTTT	CASGGRGEAFF
TRBV5-4	TRBJ1-2	-	14	TGTGCCAGCAGCTTGGACAGAATCAACTATGGCTACACCTTC	CASSLDRINYGYTF
TRBV10-1	TRBJ2-5	-	11	TGCGCCAGCCAGGGTCGAGAGACCCAGTACTTC	CASQGRETQYF
TRBV11-3	TRBJ2-5	TRBD1	16	TGTGCCAGCAGCTTAGGTCAGGGACAGGGAGGAGAGACCCAGTACTTC	CASSLGQGQGGETQYF
TRBV7-9	TRBJ1-1	-	14	TGTGCCAGCAGCCCCCTTGAAAGGGGAGGAGAAGCTTTCTTT	CASSPLERGGEAFF
TRBV19	TRBJ1-4	TRBD1	18	TGTGCCAGTTGGGGACAGGGGGCGCGTCTTTCAACTAATGAAAAACTGTTTTTT	CASWGQGARLSTNEKLFF
TRBV28	TRBJ2-1	-	16	TGTGCCAGCAGTTCCCCCCAGGTGGGGGGGCACGATGAGCAGTTCTTC	CASSSPQVGGHDEQFF
TRBV11-2	TRBJ2-1	TRBD1	15	TGTGCCAGCAGCTCCGACAGGGCCGCCTACAATGAGCAGTTCTTC	CASSSDRAAYNEQFF
TRBV19	TRBJ1-3	-	15	TGTGCCAGTAGTCTTCCCGGGAACTCTGGAAACACCATATATTTT	CASSLPGNSGNTIYF
TRBV19	TRBJ2-2	TRBD2	18	TGTGCCAGTACTCTTCCGGGACTAGCGGGGGGGCAAGGCGGGGAGCTGTTTTTT	CASTLPGLAGGQGGELFF
TRBV7-6	TRBJ2-7	TRBD1	16	TGTGCCAGCAGCTTATCGGACAGGGCCTCCTCCTACGAGCAGTACTTC	CASSLSDRASSYEQYF
TRBV28	TRBJ2-7	TRBD2	15	TGTGCCAGCAGTTTGCCGTCTAGCGGGGGCTACGAGCAGTACTTC	CASSLPSSGGYEQYF
TRBV27	TRBJ1-1	-	15	TGTGCCAGCAGTCTCTCGGGGGGATTGAACACTGAAGCTTTCTTT	CASSLSGGLNTEAFF
TRBV11-2	TRBJ2-1	TRBD2	18	TGTGCCAGCAGCTTAGGAGCCCGTAGCGGGGCTTCCCTTAATGAGCAGTTCTTC	CASSLGARSGASLNEQFF
TRBV11-2	TRBJ2-2	-	15	TGTGCCAGCAGCTTAGATTTTTGGGGGGCCGGGGAGCTGTTTTTT	CASSLDFWGAGELFF
TRBV9	TRBJ2-7	TRBD1	13	TGTGCCAGCAGCGTCGGGCAGGGGGACGAGCAGTACTTC	CASSVGQGDEQYF
TRBV9	TRBJ2-3	TRBD2	14	TGTGCCAGCAGCGTGGGTAGCGGGGGTGATACGCAGTATTTT	CASSVGSGGDTQYF
TRBV11-2	TRBJ2-7	TRBD1	13	TGTGCCAGCTCTACACAGGGGTTTTACGAGCAGTACTTC	CASSTQGFYEQYF
TRBV2	TRBJ1-4	-	15	TGTGCCAGCAGTGCTACGACAGGACAAAATGAAAAACTGTTTTTT	CASSATTGQNEKLFF
TRBV10-3	TRBJ2-3	TRBD2	18	TGTGCCATCAGTGAATTCGCCTCGAGCGGGGGGGTGGGCGATACGCAGTATTTT	CAISEFASSGGVGDTQYF